This TCR beta chain was recovered during a study of T cells after yellow fever vaccination. This clonotype appeared a few times. Its specificity is not known. Study-wide findings and caveats: The presence of abundant clonotypes contaminating from the bulk population was possible in FACS-sorted repertoires. The booster saw the reappearance of most primary-vaccination clones (approximately 96% CD4, 80% to 90% CD8).

A 5'RACE template-switching step, the method used to make TCR cDNA, added a universal primer site and UMIs. TCRdb reprocessed the 5' RACE reads via MiXCR and lists one record per CDR3 protein. The table records 250,000 to 300,000 distinct CDR3 sequences, approximately 13% of them present only once. Trimming shortened V by 0 bases and J by 6 bases, and 5 bases separated the two germline ends. The germline V gene has CDR1 DFQATT and CDR2 SNEGSKA (reference sequence). The length of the CDR3 is 11 residues. Specimen: CD4+ T cells sorted from PBMCs, collected 45 days after the yellow fever booster vaccination. The TCR sequence derives from a man aged 30 to 39 who received the YFV17D yellow fever vaccine. The chain carries TRBV20-1 and TRBJ1-2; D call uncertain. CDR3 amino acids: CSAREPNGYTF. In DNA form, the CDR3 reads TGCAGTGCTAGAGAACCCAATGGCTACACCTTC.